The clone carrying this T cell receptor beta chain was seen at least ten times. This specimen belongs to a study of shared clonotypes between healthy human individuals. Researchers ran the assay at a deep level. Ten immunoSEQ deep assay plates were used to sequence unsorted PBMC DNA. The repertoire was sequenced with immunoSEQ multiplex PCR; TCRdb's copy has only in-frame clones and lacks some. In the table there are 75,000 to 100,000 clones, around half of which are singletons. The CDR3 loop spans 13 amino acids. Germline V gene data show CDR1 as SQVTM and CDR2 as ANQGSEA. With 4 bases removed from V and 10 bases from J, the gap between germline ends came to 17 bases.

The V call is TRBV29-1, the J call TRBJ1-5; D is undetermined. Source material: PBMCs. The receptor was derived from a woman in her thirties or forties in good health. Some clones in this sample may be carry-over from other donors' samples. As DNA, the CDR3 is TGCAGCGTTGGTAAGGCGGCGGAGGGCCCCCAGCATTTT. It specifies CSVGKAAEGPQHF.